A selection of T cell receptor beta chains follows, all from one sample in a study of cytomegalovirus exposure and HLA in healthy donors. Only in-frame clones appear in the TCRdb table, and some are missing; sequencing was by immunoSEQ multiplex PCR. The table lists about 130,000 clones, 73% of them singletons. Material for sequencing was PBMCs. These receptors came from a woman in her thirties or forties in good health and CMV-seropositive. Each CDR3 is given with its conserved first and last residue. Each record gives: V gene, D gene, clone size, J gene, CDR3 protein, CDR3 DNA. The D gene is left open where the match is weak. Expanded clones get a size class; other rows say once, few or many, or leave the size out.

>TRBV27|.|.|TRBJ2-5
CASSFRAALRGTQYF
TGTGCCAGCAGTTTCCGAGCGGCCCTCCGGGGGACCCAGTACTTC
>TRBV2|TRBD2|.|TRBJ2-1
CASRLAGGPSNEQFF
TGTGCCAGCAGGTTAGCGGGAGGGCCAAGCAATGAGCAGTTCTTC
>TRBV5-4|.|.|TRBJ1-2
CASSLQGSLSHYGYTF
TGTGCCAGCAGCTTGCAGGGGTCCCTAAGCCACTATGGCTACACCTTC
>TRBV2|.|.|TRBJ2-7
CASSPQGRYEQYF
TGTGCCAGCAGTCCACAGGGCCGGTACGAGCAGTACTTC
>TRBV7-9|TRBD1|.|TRBJ1-4
CSSIGRGLPNEKLFF
TGTTCCAGCATAGGCAGGGGGCTCCCTAATGAAAAACTGTTTTTT
>TRBV5-6|TRBD1|.|TRBJ1-6
CASSMDRGSYNSPLHF
TGTGCCAGCAGCATGGACAGGGGGTCCTATAATTCACCCCTCCACTTT
>TRBV14|TRBD2|.|TRBJ2-7
CASSQLTSGGATRYEQYF
TGTGCCAGCAGCCAACTTACTAGCGGGGGGGCGACTCGGTACGAGCAGTACTTC
>TRBV30|TRBD2|.|TRBJ2-7
CAWSPLGTSGPYEQYF
TGTGCCTGGAGTCCCCTTGGGACTAGCGGCCCCTACGAGCAGTACTTC
>TRBV5-1|.|.|TRBJ1-1
CASTPGDARANTEAFF
TGCGCCAGCACCCCGGGGGACGCGAGGGCGAACACTGAAGCTTTCTTT
>TRBV5-5|TRBD1|.|TRBJ1-5
CASSELQGKGNQPQHF
TGTGCCAGCAGCGAACTACAGGGGAAGGGCAATCAGCCCCAGCATTTT
>TRBV27|.|.|TRBJ2-1
CASGGSPWGNEQFF
TGTGCCAGCGGAGGGTCCCCGTGGGGCAATGAGCAGTTCTTC
>TRBV28|TRBD1|.|TRBJ1-3
CASSPDRGHGNTIYF
TGTGCCAGCAGTCCCGACAGGGGGCACGGAAACACCATATATTTT
>TRBV18|.|.|TRBJ1-1
CASSSTSTGGNTEAFF
TGTGCCAGCTCATCGACCTCGACGGGGGGGAACACTGAAGCTTTCTTT
>TRBV30|TRBD1|.|TRBJ1-4
CAWSVRTGVSEKLFF
TGTGCCTGGAGTGTAAGGACAGGGGTTAGTGAAAAACTGTTTTTT
>TRBV7-2|TRBD1|once|TRBJ1-1
CASSARQGGTEAFF
TGTGCCAGCAGCGCGAGACAGGGAGGCACTGAAGCTTTCTTT
>TRBV7-2|TRBD1|few|TRBJ2-3
CASRHRGPTDTQYF
TGTGCCAGCAGGCACAGGGGCCCCACAGATACGCAGTATTTT
>TRBV5-1|TRBD2|.|TRBJ2-1
CASSLALQTSGMNEQFF
TGCGCCAGCAGCTTGGCCTTGCAGACTAGCGGGATGAATGAGCAGTTCTTC
>TRBV5-6|TRBD1|.|TRBJ1-1
CASSPEYRGGEAFF
TGTGCCAGCAGCCCCGAATACAGGGGCGGAGAGGCTTTCTTT
>TRBV2|.|.|TRBJ2-5
CASSIDSQETQYF
TGTGCCAGCAGCATAGACAGCCAAGAGACCCAGTACTTC
>TRBV11-2|TRBD2|.|TRBJ2-3
CASSSTLPRSGSTDTQYF
TGTGCCAGCAGCTCCACACTACCTCGTAGCGGGAGCACAGATACGCAGTATTTT
>TRBV18|.|once|TRBJ1-6
CASSYNQNENSPLHF
TGTGCCAGCTCATACAACCAGAACGAAAATTCACCCCTCCACTTT
>TRBV28|.|few|TRBJ1-5
CASGGTGKDSNQPQHF
TGTGCCAGCGGAGGAACAGGGAAGGATAGCAATCAGCCCCAGCATTTT
>TRBV5-6|TRBD1|.|TRBJ2-2
CASSRPGQQPGELFF
TGTGCCAGCAGCAGGCCGGGACAGCAACCCGGGGAGCTGTTTTTT
>TRBV7-2|.|once|TRBJ1-1
CASRRQQGSGEAFF
TGTGCCAGCAGGCGGCAACAGGGTTCGGGTGAAGCTTTCTTT
>TRBV7-2|TRBD2|few|TRBJ2-5
CASSRREGQETQYF
TGTGCCAGCAGCCGTCGGGAGGGGCAAGAGACCCAGTACTTC
>TRBV5-1|TRBD1|few|TRBJ1-1
CASSLGRDRVLTEAFF
TGCGCCAGCAGCTTGGGCCGGGACAGGGTATTGACTGAAGCTTTCTTT